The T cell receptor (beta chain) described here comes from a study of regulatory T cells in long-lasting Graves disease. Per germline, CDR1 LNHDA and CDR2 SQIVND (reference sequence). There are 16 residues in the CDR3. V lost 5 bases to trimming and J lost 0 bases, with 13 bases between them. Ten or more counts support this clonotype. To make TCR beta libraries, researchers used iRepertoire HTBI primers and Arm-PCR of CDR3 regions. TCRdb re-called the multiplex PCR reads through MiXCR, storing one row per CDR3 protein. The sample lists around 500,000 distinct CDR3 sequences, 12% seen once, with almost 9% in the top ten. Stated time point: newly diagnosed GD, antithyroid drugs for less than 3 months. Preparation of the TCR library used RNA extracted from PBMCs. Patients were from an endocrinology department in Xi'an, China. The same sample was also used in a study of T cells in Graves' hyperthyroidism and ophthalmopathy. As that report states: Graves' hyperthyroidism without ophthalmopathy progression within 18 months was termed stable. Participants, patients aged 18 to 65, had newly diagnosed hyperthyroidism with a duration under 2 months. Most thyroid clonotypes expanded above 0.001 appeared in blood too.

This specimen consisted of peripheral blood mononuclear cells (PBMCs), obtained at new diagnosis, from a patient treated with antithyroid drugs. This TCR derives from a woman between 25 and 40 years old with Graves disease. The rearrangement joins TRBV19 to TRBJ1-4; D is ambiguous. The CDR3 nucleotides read TGTGCCAGTAGTGCTTACGCGGTGGCAACTAATGAAAAACTGTTTTTT. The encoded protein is CASSAYAVATNEKLFF. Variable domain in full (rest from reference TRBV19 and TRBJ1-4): DGGITQSPKYLFRKEGQNVTLSCEQNLNHDAMYWYRQDPGQGLRLIYYSQIVNDFQKGDIAEGYSVSREKKESFPLTVTSAQKNPTAFYLCASSAYAVATNEKLFFGSGTQLSVL.